A single sample is the source of the 27 T cell receptor beta chains below, sequenced in a study of T cell responses to AZD1222 COVID-19 vaccine. Using immunoSEQ multiplex PCR, the repertoire was profiled, and TCRdb retains in-frame clones only, with some absent. This sample carries tens of thousands of clones, around 93% of them seen once, and the ten largest clones take roughly 8%. Sequencing was performed on peripheral blood, taken 28 days after the second AZD1222 dose. These receptor sequences come from an adult who received the AZD1222 COVID-19 vaccine.

The chain uses TRBV5-4 and TRBJ1-2; D is perhaps TRBD1 (5 bases). CDR1 and CDR2 from the germline V gene are SGHNT and YYREEE (reference sequence). The CDR3 has 16 residues. V was trimmed by 0 bases and J by 2 bases, leaving 14 bases between them. CDR3 DNA sequence: TGTGCCAGCAGCTTGGCCCCGGGTGGGGGAAACTATGGCTACACCTTC. It specifies CASSLAPGGGNYGYTF.

In this sample, this clone turned up once. The rearrangement uses TRBV19 and TRBJ2-7; D is perhaps TRBD2 (6 bases). V shed 1 base and J shed 2 bases, with 18 bases lying between them. CDR1 and CDR2 from the germline V gene are LNHDA and SQIVND (reference sequence). CDR3 size: 17 residues. The CDR3 coding sequence is TGTGCCAGTAGTATAGGCCCCGGACTAAAAGCCCCCTACGAGCAGTACTTC. Translated: CASSIGPGLKAPYEQYF.

This clone has just a few counts. The rearrangement joins TRBV19 to TRBJ2-1, with 7 bases that match TRBD2. Germline CDR1 LNHDA, CDR2 SQIVND (reference sequence). V was clipped by 2 bases and J by 8 bases; unmatched bases: 12. This CDR3 spans 16 amino acids. DNA for the CDR3: TGTGCCAGTAGTATACCAACGGGAGGTATGCAGCATGAGCAGTTCTTC. Its translation is CASSIPTGGMQHEQFF.

The genes are TRBV28 and TRBJ2-6, with D unclear. V dropped 5 bases and J dropped 1 base, with 15 bases sitting between them. Germline CDR1 MDHEN, CDR2 SYDVKM. The CDR3 totals 17 residues. The CDR3 coding sequence is TGTGCCAGCAGTCCAGTGGACGGTTTGTCTGGGGCCAACGTCCTGACTTTC. This sequence encodes CASSPVDGLSGANVLTF.

The chain uses TRBV19 and TRBJ1-4; TRBD1 matches at 10 bases. This CDR3 has 17 residues. Looked up from germline, CDR1 is LNHDA and CDR2 is SQIVND (reference sequence). V lost 6 bases, J lost 7 bases, and 14 bases stayed unmatched. The CDR3 DNA sequence: TGTGCCAGTAGACTGACAGGGGGCCCATTGATGGTTGAAAAACTGTTTTTT. Its translation is CASRLTGGPLMVEKLFF.

The chain employs TRBV3-1 (or the pseudogene TRBV3-2) and TRBJ2-1; 7 bases are shared with TRBD2. CDR3 size: 14 residues. V dropped 4 bases and J dropped 4; count of bases not matched to a gene: 4. Per germline, CDR1 LGHDT and CDR2 YNNKEL (reference sequence). This CDR3 is CASSLLAAYNEQFF. The CDR3 DNA reads TGTGCCAGCAGCCTGCTAGCGGCGTACAATGAGCAGTTCTTC.

This chain uses TRBV19 with TRBJ2-3; 7 bases map to TRBD2. This CDR3 region has 15 residues. Trimming cost V 1 base and J 3 bases; bases outside gene matches: 4. Looked up from germline, CDR1 is LNHDA and CDR2 is SQIVND (reference sequence). The CDR3 protein is CASSIAGGGTDTQYF. DNA for the CDR3: TGTGCCAGTAGTATAGCGGGAGGTGGGACAGATACGCAGTATTTT.

V gene TRBV5-5 combines with J gene TRBJ2-5, with a weak D call TRBD2 (6 bases). The ends were cut back, 1 base at V and 3 bases at J, with 13 bases in the middle. CDR3 length equals 15 residues. The V gene's germline CDR1 is SGHKS and CDR2 YYEKEE (reference sequence). The CDR3 DNA reads TGTGCCAGCAGCTTGTGGGGGGAGAGGAAAGAGACCCAGTACTTC. Protein: CASSLWGERKETQYF. The variable domain in full, completed from reference TRBV5-5 and TRBJ2-5, reads DAGVTQSPTHLIKTRGQQVTLRCSPISGHKSVSWYQQVLGQGPQFIFQYYEKEERGRGNFPDRFSARQFPNYSSELNVNALLLGDSALYLCASSLWGERKETQYFGPGTRLLVL.

This rearrangement joins TRBV3-1 (or the pseudogene TRBV3-2) to TRBJ1-3; D remains unclear. CDR1 LGHDT and CDR2 YNNKEL come from the germline V gene (reference sequence). CDR3 length: 12 amino acids. V was shortened by 2 bases and J by 4 bases, with 3 bases between the two germline ends. Here the CDR3 reads CASSQQGNTIYF. CDR3 coding DNA: TGTGCCAGCAGCCAACAAGGAAACACCATATATTTT.

CDR3 residues: CASSPTGGMAEAFF. DNA for the CDR3: TGTGCCAGCAGCCCGACAGGGGGTATGGCTGAAGCTTTCTTT. The chain is built from TRBV5-4 and TRBJ1-1, with 9 bases matching TRBD1. CDR1 is SGHNT and CDR2 is YYREEE in the germline V gene (reference sequence). J gave up 6 bases and V 4 bases, and 7 bases lay outside the gene matches. The CDR3 is made up of 14 amino acids.

The CDR3 bases are TGTGCCAGCAGTTTTGGCCCGGGGACAGATTCCTACGAGCAGTACTTC. This encodes CASSFGPGTDSYEQYF. The rearrangement links TRBV27 to TRBJ2-7, with 7 bases fitting TRBD1. V trimming: 3 bases; J trimming: 1 base; junction bases outside the gene matches: 9. Germline loops: CDR1 MNHEY, CDR2 SMNVEV (reference sequence). The CDR3 is 16 amino acids.

The gene calls are TRBV3-1 (or the pseudogene TRBV3-2) and TRBJ2-1; no reliable D call. The V and J ends lost 2 bases and 9 bases respectively, with 5 bases between them. The CDR3 has 11 residues. Germline V gene lookup returns CDR1 LGHDT and CDR2 YNNKEL (reference sequence). CDR3 DNA sequence: TGTGCCAGCAGCCAAAGAGGTGAGCAGTTCTTC. This encodes CASSQRGEQFF.

The V gene is TRBV6-4, the J gene TRBJ2-7; D is undetermined. Trimming shortened V by 2 bases and J by 4 bases, and 6 bases separated the two germline ends. CDR1 and CDR2 (germline): MRHNA, SNTAGT. CDR3 size: 12 residues. CDR3 sequence: CASSDRAYEQYF. For the CDR3, the DNA is TGTGCCAGCAGTGACAGGGCTTACGAGCAGTACTTC.

DNA of the CDR3: TGTGCCAGCGACCGCTCCTCCACTGAAGCTTTCTTT. This translates into CASDRSSTEAFF. The V call is TRBV7-9, the J call TRBJ1-1; unclear D gene. The CDR3 runs to 12 residues. Germline CDR1 is SEHNR and CDR2 is FQNEAQ (reference sequence). V lost 8 bases to trimming and J lost 4 bases, with 11 bases between them.

The chain recombines TRBV7-2 with TRBJ1-2, with 7 bases matching TRBD1. The germline V gene has CDR1 SGHTA and CDR2 FQGNSA. Germline trimming cut 4 bases from V and 8 bases from J; bases unmatched to any gene: 16. The CDR3 length is 16 residues. This CDR3 reads CASSSHLPSRGDGYTF. The CDR3 DNA follows: TGTGCCAGCAGCTCCCACCTACCGTCCAGGGGGGACGGCTACACCTTC.

The V gene is TRBV10-1, the J gene TRBJ2-3, with TRBD2 matching over 12 bases. The CDR3 sequence is 16 residues long. CDR1 and CDR2 from the germline V gene are WNHNN and SYGVQD (reference sequence). With 0 bases clipped from V and 4 bases from J, the junction kept 2 bases outside the gene matches. Here the CDR3 DNA reads TGCGCCAGCAGTGAGTCACTAGCGGGAGGAGCAGATACGCAGTATTTT. It encodes CASSESLAGGADTQYF.

The chain employs TRBV6-5 and TRBJ2-1, with 7 positions matching TRBD2. The germline V gene encodes CDR1 MNHEY and CDR2 SVGAGI. Trimming removed 4 bases from V and 9 bases from J; junction bases left unmatched: 15. The CDR3 is 16 amino acids. CDR3 residues: CASSSRTRPIRGEQFF. The CDR3, as DNA: TGTGCCAGCAGTTCACGGACTAGACCGATAAGGGGTGAGCAGTTCTTC.

V gene TRBV29-1 combines with J gene TRBJ2-7; 7 bases are shared with TRBD1. The CDR3 runs 11 residues. The V gene end was trimmed by 7 bases and the J gene end by 3 bases; junction bases not matched to a gene: 3. Germline loops: CDR1 SQVTM, CDR2 ANQGSEA. The CDR3: CSARDSYEQYF. The DNA of the CDR3 is TGCAGCGCCCGGGACAGCTACGAGCAGTACTTC.

This chain joins TRBV14 and TRBJ1-4; D ambiguous. From germline, CDR1 is SGHDN and CDR2 FVKESK. V was clipped by 0 bases and J by 8 bases, with 13 bases between them. This CDR3 is 15 amino acids long. The CDR3 nucleotides are TGTGCCAGCAGCCAAGAATCCAGGTTGGGAGAAAAACTGTTTTTT. This translates into CASSQESRLGEKLFF.

This clone was observed a single time. This chain uses TRBV5-1 with TRBJ2-2; the match to TRBD1 covers 9 bases. V gave up 6 bases and J gave up 3 bases; unmatched junction bases: 6. This CDR3 has 15 residues. Germline V CDR1 and CDR2: SGHRS, YFSETQ. CDR3: CASTFDRGYTGELFF. The DNA for the CDR3 is TGCGCCAGCACCTTCGACAGGGGGTACACCGGGGAGCTGTTTTTT.

This clone was seen more than once but under ten times. The chain recombines TRBV4-2 with TRBJ1-1; D is perhaps TRBD1 (6 bases). In germline, CDR1 is LGHNA, CDR2 YNFKEQ. With 3 bases removed from V and 6 bases from J, the gap between germline ends came to 11 bases. The CDR3 consists of 13 residues. The CDR3 region is CASSHATGPEAFF. The DNA of the CDR3 is TGTGCCAGCAGCCACGCCACAGGGCCTGAAGCTTTCTTT.

The chain couples TRBV7-2 to TRBJ2-7; 7 bases align to TRBD2. V gave up 4 bases and J gave up 3 bases; unmatched junction bases: 6. This CDR3 has 14 residues. Germline V gives CDR1 SGHTA, CDR2 FQGNSA. The CDR3 DNA reads TGTGCCAGCAGCTCGGGACTACAATACTACGAGCAGTACTTC. Its translation is CASSSGLQYYEQYF.

V is TRBV7-8 and J is TRBJ2-1, with D possibly TRBD2 on 5 matching bases. The germline V gene encodes CDR1 SGHVS and CDR2 FQNEAQ. This CDR3 is built from 13 residues. Trimming removed 5 bases from V and 5 bases from J, with 10 bases in between. CDR3 sequence: CASSPTRNNEQFF. CDR3 nucleotides: TGTGCCAGCAGCCCAACTAGAAACAATGAGCAGTTCTTC.

The rearrangement joins TRBV28 to TRBJ2-7; TRBD1 matches at 8 bases. V dropped 7 bases and J dropped 6; count of bases not matched to a gene: 11. Germline lookup yields CDR1 MDHEN and CDR2 SYDVKM. This CDR3 contains 14 residues. Here the CDR3 reads CASTKDRVKLEQYF. The CDR3 DNA reads TGTGCCAGCACCAAGGACAGGGTCAAACTCGAGCAGTACTTC. The variable domain in full, completed from reference TRBV28 and TRBJ2-7, reads DVKVTQSSRYLVKRTGEKVFLECVQDMDHENMFWYRQDPGLGLRLIYFSYDVKMKEKGDIPEGYSVSREKKERFSLILESASTNQTSMYLCASTKDRVKLEQYFGPGTRLTVT.

The rearrangement joins TRBV11-3 to TRBJ2-3; the D is unclear. The germline V gene encodes CDR1 SGHNT and CDR2 YENEEA. The CDR3 covers 16 residues. V lost 4 bases and J lost 0, with 14 bases in between. CDR3 DNA sequence: TGTGCCAGCAGCTCAAAGTCCCCCCCTAGCACAGATACGCAGTATTTT. Residues: CASSSKSPPSTDTQYF.

The chain carries TRBV10-3 and TRBJ2-1; 7 bases align to TRBD2. Germline values: CDR1 ENHRY, CDR2 SYGVKD. There are 16 residues in the CDR3. With 2 bases clipped from V and 4 bases from J, the junction kept 8 bases outside the gene matches. The CDR3 loop reads CAISEGGSGSYNEQFF. The DNA of the CDR3 is TGTGCCATCAGTGAGGGGGGTAGCGGGTCGTACAATGAGCAGTTCTTC.

The chain recombines TRBV28 with TRBJ1-2, with 9 bases matching TRBD1. Germline V gene data show CDR1 as MDHEN and CDR2 as SYDVKM. J was trimmed by 4 bases and V by 6 bases; bases with no gene match: 6. This CDR3 is built from 14 residues. Here the CDR3 DNA reads TGTGCCAGCAGGCCCGGGACAGGGCTCTATGGCTACACCTTC. Residues: CASRPGTGLYGYTF.